Listed below are T cell receptor beta chains from one sample, sequenced in a study of shared clonotypes between healthy human individuals. Only in-frame clones appear in the TCRdb table, and some are missing; sequencing was by immunoSEQ multiplex PCR. Seen here are some 600,000 clones, roughly 95% observed once, and the top ten hold less than 0.13%. Sequenced: naive CD8+ T cells sorted from blood. The receptors here all came from a woman in her thirties in good health. Each CDR3 is given with its conserved first and last residue.

TRBV4-1	CASSPVRSRNTEAFF
TRBV7-9	CATYTFVTDTQYF
TRBV9	CASGLAGNTDTQYF
TRBV2	CASSRGDGKNIQYF
TRBV2	CASSEALHYRENTGELFF
TRBV11-2	CASSAGWGRRETQYF
TRBV4-1	CASSQGVELDYYNEQFF
TRBV11-2	CASSLDAGTSGMYEQYF
TRBV7-3	CASSSEHRSQAFF
TRBV19	CASRTSGRAPDEQFF
TRBV7-9	CASSLEGTPANTGELFF
TRBV5-1	CASSLYPQGADYGYTF
TRBV10-3	CAISQDGDNEQFF
TRBV7-9	CASSPSHEQYF